The T cell receptor (beta chain) described here comes from a study of cytotoxic CD8 clonotypes in ibrutinib-treated CLL. Study-wide results and caveats: Rising at ibrutinib response, clonality subsequently fell back toward baseline at progression.

This CDR3 is 13 amino acids long. CDR1 MNHNY and CDR2 SVGAGI come from the germline V gene (reference sequence). V was pared by 8 bases and J by 3 bases, with 14 bases between. Clones were sequenced by immunoSEQ multiplex PCR, and TCRdb holds only the in-frame ones, with some missing. The sample consists of about 140,000 clones, about 72% of them appearing once. This clone was counted only a few times. Its antigen is undetermined. V and J are TRBV6-6 and TRBJ2-7; D could derive from TRBD1 or TRBD2 (5 bases each). The clonotype was recovered from a human donor with chronic lymphocytic leukemia. The specimen was PBMCs, collected after 12 months of ibrutinib treatment. For the CDR3, the DNA is TGTGCCAGCGAGGGTGATAGGGGCTACGAGCAGTACTTC. Translating gives CASEGDRGYEQYF.